Listed here are 17 T cell receptor beta chains from one sample, sequenced in a study of patients and donors after allogeneic stem cell transplantation. TCRdb itself ran the RT-PCR reads through MiXCR, one entry per CDR3 protein. The data contain around 240,000 distinct CDR3 sequences, 13% to 15% of them singletons. Sequencing was done on a sample of blood, either unsorted or a sorted T cell fraction (not recorded which). These receptor sequences come from a human donor who was either an allogeneic HSCT recipient or a stem cell or donor lymphocyte infusion donor (not recorded which). It is not recorded whose cells these are; they may come from a transplant donor.

The sample holds a few counts of this clonotype. The chain is built from TRBV12-3 or TRBV12-4 and TRBJ2-1; D gene ambiguous. V lost 2 bases, J lost 5 bases, and 10 bases lay in between. There are 14 residues in the CDR3. CDR3 sequence reads: CASSLTHRDNEQFF. As DNA, the CDR3 is TGTGCCAGCAGTTTAACCCACCGGGACAATGAGCAGTTCTTC.

This clonotype was recorded at least ten times. This chain joins TRBV20-1 and TRBJ2-3; D is unclear. The V gene's germline CDR1 is DFQATT and CDR2 SNEGSKA (reference sequence). This CDR3 region has 11 residues. Deletions cut 6 bases from V and 2 bases from J, with 6 bases between. For the CDR3, the DNA is TGCAGTGCACCCATCACAGATACGCAGTATTTT. Amino acid sequence: CSAPITDTQYF.

This clonotype has only a few counts. V usage is TRBV10-1 and J usage is TRBJ2-2, with D perhaps matching TRBD1 (6 bases). CDR3 length: 16 amino acids. Trimming removed 7 bases at V and 2 bases at J, with 17 bases between. Germline V gene sequence: CDR1 WNHNN, CDR2 SYGVQD (reference sequence). CDR3 loop: CASTTVPDRNTGELFF. In nucleotides, the CDR3 is TGCGCCAGCACTACGGTACCGGACAGAAACACCGGGGAGCTGTTTTTT.

This clonotype was detected only a few times. The chain couples TRBV6-6 to TRBJ2-3; no clear D gene. In germline, CDR1 is MNHNY, CDR2 SVGAGI (reference sequence). The CDR3 runs 11 residues. With 8 bases removed from V and 12 bases from J, the gap between germline ends came to 15 bases. CDR3 in DNA: TGTGCCAGCCAAAGGAACAACCCACAGTATTTT. Translating it yields CASQRNNPQYF.

This clonotype was recorded at least ten times. J is TRBJ2-2 and V is TRBV11-2; D not resolved. Germline V gives CDR1 SGHAT, CDR2 FQNNGV. The V end was cut by 0 bases, the J end by 0 bases, with 14 bases between. This CDR3 is 18 amino acids long. Here the CDR3 reads CASSLEGALIANTGELFF. The CDR3, as DNA: TGTGCCAGCAGCTTAGAGGGTGCCTTGATAGCGAACACCGGGGAGCTGTTTTTT.

Turning to this clonotype: A much larger clone differs by one base, so this may be a read error. This chain connects TRBV30 to TRBJ1-3, with D possibly TRBD1 on 5 matching bases. Looked up from germline, CDR1 is GTSNPN and CDR2 is SVGIG (reference sequence). This CDR3 contains 16 residues. Trimming removed 0 bases from V and 0 bases from J, with 12 bases in between. The CDR3 region has the DNA TGTGCCTGGAGTGTACTGGGGCAGAGCTCTGGAAACACCATATATTTT. It is translated as CAWSVLGQSSGNTIYF.

This clonotype was detected only a few times. The chain combines TRBV3-1 with TRBJ2-5; D is perhaps TRBD2 (5 bases). Germline CDR1 is LGHDT and CDR2 is YNNKEL (reference sequence). CDR3 length: 14 residues. Trimming cost V 1 base and J 6 bases, with 12 bases left between them. CDR3 sequence: CASSQGPSRQTQYF. The CDR3 DNA sequence: TGTGCCAGCAGCCAAGGCCCTAGCCGGCAGACCCAGTACTTC.

The chain has TRBV5-1 and TRBJ2-1, with TRBD2 matching over 12 bases. Germline V gene lookup returns CDR1 SGHRS and CDR2 YFSETQ. The CDR3 has 15 amino acids. V trimming: 4 bases; J trimming: 6 bases; junction bases outside the gene matches: 5. The CDR3 bases are TGCGCCAGCAGCGGACTAGCGGGGCGATGCAATGAGCAGTTCTTC. It specifies CASSGLAGRCNEQFF.

This clonotype occurred many times. The J gene is TRBJ1-2, the V gene TRBV4-2; D remains unclear. The V gene lost 4 bases and the J gene lost 4 bases, with 22 bases spanning the gap. The CDR3 has 17 residues. Germline assignment: CDR1 LGHNA and CDR2 YNFKEQ. The CDR3 DNA is TGTGCCAGCAGCCCTCCAGAGGGAAGCCCGGGAGGCTATGGCTACACCTTC. This sequence encodes CASSPPEGSPGGYGYTF.

This clonotype has a handful of counts. V and J are TRBV6-1 and TRBJ2-5; TRBD2 matches 8 bases. This CDR3 comprises 15 residues. From germline, CDR1 is MNHNS and CDR2 SASEGT. The V gene end was trimmed by 7 bases and the J gene end by 5 bases; junction bases not matched to a gene: 12. The CDR3 spells CASTPGGPPGETQYF. The CDR3 DNA reads as TGTGCCAGCACACCGGGGGGGCCCCCAGGGGAGACCCAGTACTTC.

At least ten counts were recorded for this clonotype. This chain uses TRBV5-1 with TRBJ2-5; 7 positions match TRBD2. Looked up from germline, CDR1 is SGHRS and CDR2 is YFSETQ. CDR3 size: 15 residues. Losses at the gene ends were 0 bases for V and 3 bases for J; bases not matched to a gene: 5. The CDR3 loop is CASSLDPSGKETQYF. CDR3 sequence (DNA): TGCGCCAGCAGCTTGGATCCTAGCGGAAAAGAGACCCAGTACTTC.

Remarks on this clonotype: A much more abundant neighbour one base away suggests this may be a read error. The CDR3 carries no conserved terminal phenylalanine or tryptophan, so it likely arises from a read error. This chain connects TRBV7-3 to TRBJ2-1; 10 bases match TRBD2. Trimming removed 2 bases from V and 4 bases from J; junction bases left unmatched: 2. The CDR3 consists of 15 residues. Germline V lookup: CDR1 SGHTA, CDR2 FQGTGA. CDR3 bases: TGTGCCAGCAGCTTACAAGCGGGAGGGTACAATGAGCAGTTCGTC. Amino acids: CASSLQAGGYNEQFV.

The V and J genes are TRBV3-1 and TRBJ2-5, with no clear D. The CDR3 length is 14 residues. Germline CDR1 reads LGHDT; CDR2 reads YNNKEL (reference sequence). Trimming removed 2 bases at V and 2 bases at J, with 9 bases between. CDR3 sequence: CASSQLSRQETQYF. The CDR3 DNA follows: TGTGCCAGCAGCCAACTGAGTCGTCAAGAGACCCAGTACTTC.

About this clonotype: The junction differs from germline at one of its ends, possibly a read error. The genes are TRBV20-1 and TRBJ2-7; 9 bases are shared with TRBD2. This CDR3 has 16 amino acids. Germline V CDR1 and CDR2: DFQATT, SNEGSKA (reference sequence). CDR3 nucleotide sequence: TGCGGTGCTAGAGAGACTAGCGGCCTTACCGGCTCCGAGCAGTACTTC. Translation: CGARETSGLTGSEQYF.

The J gene is TRBJ1-2, the V gene TRBV5-1; 11 bases line up with TRBD1. V lost 4 bases to trimming and J lost 5 bases; unmatched junction nucleotides: 10. Germline V CDR1 and CDR2: SGHRS, YFSETQ. CDR3 length equals 16 residues. The CDR3 nucleotides read TGCGCCAGCAGCGGAGATGGGACAGGGGGTGGATATGGCTACACCTTC. It is translated as CASSGDGTGGGYGYTF.

This clonotype has more than one count but fewer than ten. V usage is TRBV30 and J usage is TRBJ1-1; TRBD1 is a possible D gene (6 bases). Germline-derived CDR1 and CDR2 are GTSNPN and SVGIG (reference sequence). The CDR3 length is 12 residues. Between the trimmed V and J ends, which lost 1 base and 3 bases, there was a span of 6 bases. The DNA for the CDR3 is TGTGCCTGGAGTGGGGGGCACACTGAAGCTTTCTTT. It encodes CAWSGGHTEAFF. Together with reference TRBV30 and TRBJ1-1, the CDR3 gives the full variable domain: SQTIHQWPATLVQPVGSPLSLECTVEGTSNPNLYWYRQAAGRGLQLLFYSVGIGQISSEVPQNLSASRPQDRQFILSSKKLLLSDSGFYLCAWSGGHTEAFFGQGTRLTVV.

This clonotype has at least ten counts. The rearrangement joins TRBV7-2 to TRBJ2-7, with D possibly matching TRBD2 (6 bases). Germline loops: CDR1 SGHTA, CDR2 FQGNSA. This CDR3 region has 16 residues. The ends were cut back, 0 bases at V and 2 bases at J, with 14 bases in the middle. The CDR3 region is CASSLAPWRGAYEQYF. The CDR3 DNA sequence: TGTGCCAGCAGCTTAGCGCCTTGGAGGGGAGCCTACGAGCAGTACTTC.